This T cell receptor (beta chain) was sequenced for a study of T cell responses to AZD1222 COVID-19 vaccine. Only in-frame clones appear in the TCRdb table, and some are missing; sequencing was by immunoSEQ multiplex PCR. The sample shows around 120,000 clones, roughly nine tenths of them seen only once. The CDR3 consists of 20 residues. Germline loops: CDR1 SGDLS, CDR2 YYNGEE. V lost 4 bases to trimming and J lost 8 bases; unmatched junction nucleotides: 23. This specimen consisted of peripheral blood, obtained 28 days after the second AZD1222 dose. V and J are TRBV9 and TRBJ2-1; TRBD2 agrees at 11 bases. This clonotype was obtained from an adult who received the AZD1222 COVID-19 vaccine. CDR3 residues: CASSPKFGASGRTLMDEQFF. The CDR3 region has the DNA TGTGCCAGCAGCCCCAAGTTCGGCGCTAGCGGGAGGACCTTAATGGATGAGCAGTTCTTC.